A few counts support the clone carrying this T cell receptor (beta chain). Its matching antigen is unknown. A multiplex PCR was run with 60 Vbeta primers and 13 Jbeta primers. Profiled with immunoSEQ multiplex PCR; TCRdb holds only in-frame clones, not every one. The repertoire holds tens of thousands of clones, with less than 8% as singletons. These data come from a study of cytomegalovirus exposure and HLA in healthy donors. Study findings and constraints: Later analysis suggested most CMV-associated TCR beta chains were HLA-restricted. Prior analysis indicated that the majority of TCR beta V segments exhibited productivity approximately 90% or approximately 30% of the time.

The CDR3 is 14 residues long. Material: PBMCs. This receptor was identified in a man in his forties or fifties in good health and CMV-seronegative. The J gene is TRBJ2-7, the V gene TRBV21-1; the table gives TRBD2 as D, unverified against the DNA. TRBV21-1 is a documented pseudogene. The CDR3 sequence: CASSKDDTGYEQYF. CDR3 in DNA: TGTGCCAGCAGCAAAGATGATACCGGCTACGAGCAGTACTTC.